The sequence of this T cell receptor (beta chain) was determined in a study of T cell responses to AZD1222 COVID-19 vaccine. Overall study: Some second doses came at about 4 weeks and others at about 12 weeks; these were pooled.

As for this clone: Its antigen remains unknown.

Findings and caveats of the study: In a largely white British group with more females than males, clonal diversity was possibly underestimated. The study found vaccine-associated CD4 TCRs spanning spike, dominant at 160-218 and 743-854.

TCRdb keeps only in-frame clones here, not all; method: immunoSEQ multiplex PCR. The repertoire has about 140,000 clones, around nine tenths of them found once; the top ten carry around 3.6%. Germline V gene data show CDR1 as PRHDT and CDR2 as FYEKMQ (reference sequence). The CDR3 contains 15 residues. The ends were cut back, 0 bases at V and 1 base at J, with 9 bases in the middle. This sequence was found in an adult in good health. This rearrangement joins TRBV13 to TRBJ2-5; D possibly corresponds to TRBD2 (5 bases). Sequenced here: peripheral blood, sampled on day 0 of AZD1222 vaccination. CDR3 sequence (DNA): TGTGCCAGCAGCTTAGGTGGACTCATCCAAGAGACCCAGTACTTC. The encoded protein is CASSLGGLIQETQYF.